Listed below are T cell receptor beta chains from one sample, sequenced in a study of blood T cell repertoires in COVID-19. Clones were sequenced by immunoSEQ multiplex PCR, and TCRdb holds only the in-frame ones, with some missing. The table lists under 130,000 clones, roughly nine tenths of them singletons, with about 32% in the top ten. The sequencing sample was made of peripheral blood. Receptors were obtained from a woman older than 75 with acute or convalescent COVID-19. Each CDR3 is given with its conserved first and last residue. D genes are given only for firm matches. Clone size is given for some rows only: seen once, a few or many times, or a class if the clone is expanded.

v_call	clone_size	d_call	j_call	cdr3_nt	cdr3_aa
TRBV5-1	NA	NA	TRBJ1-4	TGCGCCAGCAGAACGGTCTCAACTAATGAAAAACTGTTTTTT	CASRTVSTNEKLFF
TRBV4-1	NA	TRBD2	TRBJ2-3	TGCGCCAGCAGCCCCAGAGAAGCGGGGAGCACAGATACGCAGTATTTT	CASSPREAGSTDTQYF
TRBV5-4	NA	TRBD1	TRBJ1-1	TGTGCCAGCAACATTTTTGACAGGGACACTGAAGCTTTCTTT	CASNIFDRDTEAFF
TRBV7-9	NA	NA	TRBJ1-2	TGTGCCAGCAGCACGGGTCTACAGGGCTATGGCTACACCTTC	CASSTGLQGYGYTF
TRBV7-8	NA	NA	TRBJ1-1	TGTGCCAGCAGCTTAGCGCCCGGGATCACTGAAGCTTTCTTT	CASSLAPGITEAFF
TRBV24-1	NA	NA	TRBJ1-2	TGTGCCACCAGTGATTTCGAGATAAGCTATGGCTACACCTTC	CATSDFEISYGYTF
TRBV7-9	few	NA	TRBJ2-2	TGTGCCAGCAGCTGGGCCACAGGGACGTACACCGGGGAGCTGTTTTTT	CASSWATGTYTGELFF
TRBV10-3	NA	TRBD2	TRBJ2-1	TGTGCCATCGTGGGTCCTAGCGGGGGCACCAGCTCCTACAATGAGCAGTTCTTC	CAIVGPSGGTSSYNEQFF
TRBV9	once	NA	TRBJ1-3	TGTGCCAGCAGCCCCCGCAGTGGGGGCGGAAACACCATATATTTT	CASSPRSGGGNTIYF
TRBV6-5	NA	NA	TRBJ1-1	TGTGCCAGCAGTTACTCGAGACAGGCATTGCTGGGAGCTTTCTTT	CASSYSRQALLGAFF
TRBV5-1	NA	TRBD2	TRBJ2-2	TGCGCCAGCAGCTTCACGGCGCTAGCGGGGGCGAACACCGGGGAGCTGTTTTTT	CASSFTALAGANTGELFF
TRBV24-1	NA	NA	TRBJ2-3	TGTGCCACCAGTGCTCAAACGGGGAAAGTGTCCACAGATACGCAGTATTTT	CATSAQTGKVSTDTQYF
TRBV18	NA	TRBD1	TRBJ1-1	TGTGCCAGCTCAACGGGACAGAGCCAAATGAACACTGAAGCTTTCTTT	CASSTGQSQMNTEAFF
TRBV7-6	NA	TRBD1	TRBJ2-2	TGTGCCAGCAGCTCCTACCTCGGGACAGGGGGCGAGGAGCTGTTTTTT	CASSSYLGTGGEELFF
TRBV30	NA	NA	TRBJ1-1	TGTGCCTGGAGTGTGGACAGCTACACTGAAGCTTTCTTT	CAWSVDSYTEAFF